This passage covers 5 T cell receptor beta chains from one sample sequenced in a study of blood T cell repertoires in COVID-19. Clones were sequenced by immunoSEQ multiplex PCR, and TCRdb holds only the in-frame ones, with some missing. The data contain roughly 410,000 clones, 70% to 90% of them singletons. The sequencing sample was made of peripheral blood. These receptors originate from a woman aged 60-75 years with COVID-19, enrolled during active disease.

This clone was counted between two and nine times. CDR3 protein: CASSSDRAYGYTF. DNA for the CDR3: TGTGCCAGCAGTTCCGACAGGGCCTATGGCTACACCTTC. This chain uses TRBV7-9 with TRBJ1-2, with TRBD1 matching over 7 bases. CDR1 is SEHNR and CDR2 is FQNEAQ in the germline V gene (reference sequence). After removal of 6 bases from V and 4 bases from J, the junction contained 5 bases not matched to a gene. CDR3 length: 13 amino acids.

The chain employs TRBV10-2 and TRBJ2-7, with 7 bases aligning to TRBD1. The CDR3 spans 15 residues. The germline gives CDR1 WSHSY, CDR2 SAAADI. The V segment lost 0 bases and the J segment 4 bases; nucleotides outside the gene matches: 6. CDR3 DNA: TGCGCCAGCAGTGAGTCGATACAGGGGAAATACGAGCAGTACTTC. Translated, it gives CASSESIQGKYEQYF.

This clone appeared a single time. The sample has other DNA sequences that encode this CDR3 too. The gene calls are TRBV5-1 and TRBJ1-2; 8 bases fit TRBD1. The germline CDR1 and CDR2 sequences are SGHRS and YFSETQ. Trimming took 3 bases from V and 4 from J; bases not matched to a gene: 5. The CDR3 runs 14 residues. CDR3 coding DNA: TGCGCCAGCAGCTCCCCCGACAGGGGCTATGGCTACACCTTC. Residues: CASSSPDRGYGYTF.

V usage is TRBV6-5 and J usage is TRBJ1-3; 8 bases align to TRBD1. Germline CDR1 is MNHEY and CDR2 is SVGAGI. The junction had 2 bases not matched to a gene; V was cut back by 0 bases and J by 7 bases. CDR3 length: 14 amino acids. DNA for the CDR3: TGTGCCAGCAGTTACTCGGGACAGGCTAACACCATATATTTT. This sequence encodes CASSYSGQANTIYF.

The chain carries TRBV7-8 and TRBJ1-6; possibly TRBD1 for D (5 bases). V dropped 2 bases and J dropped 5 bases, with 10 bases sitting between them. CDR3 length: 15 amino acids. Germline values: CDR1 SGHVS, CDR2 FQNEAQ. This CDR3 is CASSLNDRDNSPLHF. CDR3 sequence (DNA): TGTGCCAGCAGCTTAAATGACAGAGATAATTCACCCCTCCACTTT.